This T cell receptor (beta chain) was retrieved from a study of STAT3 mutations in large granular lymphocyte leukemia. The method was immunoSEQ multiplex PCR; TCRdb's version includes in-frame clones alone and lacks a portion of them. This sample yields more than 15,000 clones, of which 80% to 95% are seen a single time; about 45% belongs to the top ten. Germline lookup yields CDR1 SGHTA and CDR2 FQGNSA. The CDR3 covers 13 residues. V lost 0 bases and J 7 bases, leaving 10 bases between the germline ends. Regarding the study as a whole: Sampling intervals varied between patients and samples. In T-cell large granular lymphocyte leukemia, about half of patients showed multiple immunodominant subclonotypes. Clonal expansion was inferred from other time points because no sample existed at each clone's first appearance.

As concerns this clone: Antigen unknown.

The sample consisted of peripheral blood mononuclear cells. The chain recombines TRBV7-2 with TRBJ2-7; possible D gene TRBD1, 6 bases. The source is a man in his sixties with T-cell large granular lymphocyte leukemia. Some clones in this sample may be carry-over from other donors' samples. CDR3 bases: TGTGCCAGCAGCTTAGCGACAGGTATGGAGCAGTACTTC. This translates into CASSLATGMEQYF.